These T cell receptor beta chains were read from a single sample in a study of radiotherapy plus CTLA-4 blockade in lung cancer. Some clones are missing from TCRdb's copy, which holds only in-frame ones; the method was immunoSEQ multiplex PCR. The sample includes 81,000 or so clones, around 86% of them seen just once. Sequencing was performed on peripheral blood, taken from a patient treated with radiotherapy plus ipilimumab. The source is a human donor with non-small cell lung cancer who had stable disease on radiotherapy plus ipilimumab. CDR3s include the opening cysteine and the closing phenylalanine or tryptophan. Fields, in order: J gene, V gene, clone size, CDR3 length, D gene, CDR3 DNA, CDR3 protein. The D gene is left open where the match is weak. For some rows the clone size is stated as once, few or many, or as a class when expanded; others skip it.

J gene: TRBJ2-2; V gene: TRBV27; clone size: .; CDR3 length: 13; D gene: .; CDR3 DNA: TGTGCCAGCAGTTTTGGGGTCACCGGGGAGCTGTTTTTT; CDR3 protein: CASSFGVTGELFF
J gene: TRBJ2-7; V gene: TRBV14; clone size: .; CDR3 length: 13; D gene: TRBD1; CDR3 DNA: TGTGCCAGCAGCCAGCTCCGCCGGGACAGGGTGGACTTC; CDR3 protein: CASSQLRRDRVDF
J gene: TRBJ1-4; V gene: TRBV11-2; clone size: few; CDR3 length: 15; D gene: .; CDR3 DNA: TGTGCCAGCACCCGCTCAGGGGCGTTTAATGAAAAACTGTTTTTT; CDR3 protein: CASTRSGAFNEKLFF
J gene: TRBJ2-1; V gene: TRBV7-9; clone size: .; CDR3 length: 15; D gene: .; CDR3 DNA: TGTGCCCAGGAATCGGGCAGGATCCCCTACAATGAGCAGTTCTTC; CDR3 protein: CAQESGRIPYNEQFF
J gene: TRBJ2-1; V gene: TRBV5-1; clone size: .; CDR3 length: 16; D gene: TRBD2; CDR3 DNA: TGCGCCAGCAGCTTGGCCGGGGGGTGGTCCTACAATGAGCAGTTCTTC; CDR3 protein: CASSLAGGWSYNEQFF
J gene: TRBJ2-7; V gene: TRBV5-1; clone size: .; CDR3 length: 14; D gene: TRBD1; CDR3 DNA: TGCGCCAGCAGCATCCCCGGGACAGGCTACGAGCAGTACTTC; CDR3 protein: CASSIPGTGYEQYF
J gene: TRBJ1-1; V gene: TRBV11-2; clone size: few; CDR3 length: 16; D gene: .; CDR3 DNA: TGTGCCAGCAGCTTAGAGTGGGGGCAAAGGAACACTGAAGCTTTCTTT; CDR3 protein: CASSLEWGQRNTEAFF
J gene: TRBJ1-2; V gene: TRBV5-1; clone size: .; CDR3 length: 13; D gene: .; CDR3 DNA: TGCGCCAGCAGCTCCCTCGACGCAGGTGGCTACACCTTC; CDR3 protein: CASSSLDAGGYTF
J gene: TRBJ2-1; V gene: TRBV5-1; clone size: few; CDR3 length: 15; D gene: .; CDR3 DNA: TGCGCCAGCAGCTCCTCCGGGAGCAGCCCCAATGAGCAGTTCTTC; CDR3 protein: CASSSSGSSPNEQFF
J gene: TRBJ2-3; V gene: TRBV5-4; clone size: .; CDR3 length: 17; D gene: TRBD2; CDR3 DNA: TGTGCCAGCAGCCAGTTGGCTAGCGGGAGGGGTACAGATACGCAGTATTTT; CDR3 protein: CASSQLASGRGTDTQYF
J gene: TRBJ2-1; V gene: TRBV20-1; clone size: .; CDR3 length: 11; D gene: .; CDR3 DNA: TGCAGTGCTAGAGAGGACTCCGGCCAGTTCTTC; CDR3 protein: CSAREDSGQFF
J gene: TRBJ2-2; V gene: TRBV11-2; clone size: .; CDR3 length: 16; D gene: TRBD2; CDR3 DNA: TGTGCCAGCAGCTTACGACCGGGACTAGCAGCCGGGGAGCTGTTTTTT; CDR3 protein: CASSLRPGLAAGELFF
J gene: TRBJ2-7; V gene: TRBV18; clone size: .; CDR3 length: 13; D gene: .; CDR3 DNA: TGTGCCAGCTCACCACGAGCCCCCTACGAGCAGTACTTC; CDR3 protein: CASSPRAPYEQYF
J gene: TRBJ1-1; V gene: TRBV21-1; clone size: .; CDR3 length: 12; D gene: .; CDR3 DNA: TGTGCCAGCACCAGAGGACAGGGTATTTCTTTCTTT; CDR3 protein: CASTRGQGISFF
J gene: TRBJ2-5; V gene: TRBV7-3; clone size: .; CDR3 length: 14; D gene: TRBD2; CDR3 DNA: TGTGCCAGCAGCTTGGGACTAGCTCAAGAGACCCAGTACTTC; CDR3 protein: CASSLGLAQETQYF
J gene: TRBJ1-4; V gene: TRBV10-3; clone size: .; CDR3 length: 12; D gene: .; CDR3 DNA: TGTGCCATCAGTGAGTTAACTGAAAAACTGTTTTTT; CDR3 protein: CAISELTEKLFF
J gene: TRBJ2-5; V gene: TRBV21-1; clone size: .; CDR3 length: 16; D gene: .; CDR3 DNA: TGTGCCAGCAGCAAAGGACGGCAGAGCCCCCGGGAGACCCAGTACTTC; CDR3 protein: CASSKGRQSPRETQYF
J gene: TRBJ2-2; V gene: TRBV5-8; clone size: .; CDR3 length: 15; D gene: .; CDR3 DNA: TGTGCCAGCAGACTACAGGCCCGGCCGACCGGGGAGCTGTTTTTT; CDR3 protein: CASRLQARPTGELFF
J gene: TRBJ1-5; V gene: TRBV27; clone size: once; CDR3 length: 19; D gene: .; CDR3 DNA: TGTGCCAGCAGTTTATGGGGTTCCCCGGGAGCATATGGCAATCAGCCCCAGCATTTT; CDR3 protein: CASSLWGSPGAYGNQPQHF
J gene: TRBJ2-3; V gene: TRBV9; clone size: .; CDR3 length: 14; D gene: .; CDR3 DNA: TGTGCCAGCAGCGCCCTCATCGCCACAGATACGCAGTATTTT; CDR3 protein: CASSALIATDTQYF
J gene: TRBJ2-2; V gene: TRBV18; clone size: .; CDR3 length: 16; D gene: TRBD2; CDR3 DNA: TGTGCCAGCTCACCAGATTCGGGACTAGGCACCGGGGAGCTGTTTTTT; CDR3 protein: CASSPDSGLGTGELFF
J gene: TRBJ2-7; V gene: TRBV29-1; clone size: .; CDR3 length: 17; D gene: TRBD2; CDR3 DNA: TGCAGCGTTCGGGTGGCTAGCGGGAGTTTTGGCCCTAGAGAGCAGTACTTC; CDR3 protein: CSVRVASGSFGPREQYF
J gene: TRBJ2-7; V gene: TRBV5-4; clone size: .; CDR3 length: 14; D gene: .; CDR3 DNA: TGTGCCAGCAGCTTAAGGGACTTCCCCTACGAGCAGTACTTC; CDR3 protein: CASSLRDFPYEQYF
J gene: TRBJ2-7; V gene: TRBV28; clone size: .; CDR3 length: 14; D gene: .; CDR3 DNA: TGTGCCAGCAGTTTGCCCCTCAGTCTTGCCGAGCAGTACTTC; CDR3 protein: CASSLPLSLAEQYF
J gene: TRBJ2-2; V gene: TRBV7-8; clone size: .; CDR3 length: 16; D gene: .; CDR3 DNA: TGTGCCAGCAGCTTCCCGGCTGCTCAGGGAGGCGGGGAGCTGTTTTTT; CDR3 protein: CASSFPAAQGGGELFF
J gene: TRBJ2-7; V gene: TRBV11-2; clone size: once; CDR3 length: 16; D gene: TRBD2; CDR3 DNA: TGTGCCAGCAGCTCCCTAGCGGGAGCCCGATGGGTCGAGCAGTACTTC; CDR3 protein: CASSSLAGARWVEQYF
J gene: TRBJ1-1; V gene: TRBV28; clone size: few; CDR3 length: 12; D gene: .; CDR3 DNA: TGTGCCAGCAGTTTATCGTACACTGAAGCTTTCTTT; CDR3 protein: CASSLSYTEAFF
J gene: TRBJ2-1; V gene: TRBV28; clone size: .; CDR3 length: 15; D gene: TRBD2; CDR3 DNA: TGTGCCAGCAGTTTCCCGGGACTACCGTACAATGAGCAGTTCTTC; CDR3 protein: CASSFPGLPYNEQFF
J gene: TRBJ1-6; V gene: TRBV28; clone size: .; CDR3 length: 14; D gene: TRBD1; CDR3 DNA: TGTGCCAGCAGTAAAGACAGGGGACCGTCACCCCTCCACTTT; CDR3 protein: CASSKDRGPSPLHF
J gene: TRBJ1-5; V gene: TRBV7-6; clone size: .; CDR3 length: 12; D gene: .; CDR3 DNA: TGTGCCAGCAGCTTACCCGATCAGCCCCAGCATTTT; CDR3 protein: CASSLPDQPQHF
J gene: TRBJ1-1; V gene: TRBV2; clone size: .; CDR3 length: 16; D gene: TRBD1; CDR3 DNA: TGTGCCAGCAGTCATAGGGGGAGGACAGGAAACACTGAAGCTTTCTTT; CDR3 protein: CASSHRGRTGNTEAFF
J gene: TRBJ2-5; V gene: TRBV18; clone size: once; CDR3 length: 11; D gene: .; CDR3 DNA: TGTGCCAGCTCACCGGAAGAGACCCAGTACTTC; CDR3 protein: CASSPEETQYF
J gene: TRBJ2-2; V gene: TRBV14; clone size: .; CDR3 length: 17; D gene: TRBD1; CDR3 DNA: TGTGCCAGCAGCCAAGACCGCGTCAGGGGGCGCGGCGGGGAGCTGTTTTTT; CDR3 protein: CASSQDRVRGRGGELFF